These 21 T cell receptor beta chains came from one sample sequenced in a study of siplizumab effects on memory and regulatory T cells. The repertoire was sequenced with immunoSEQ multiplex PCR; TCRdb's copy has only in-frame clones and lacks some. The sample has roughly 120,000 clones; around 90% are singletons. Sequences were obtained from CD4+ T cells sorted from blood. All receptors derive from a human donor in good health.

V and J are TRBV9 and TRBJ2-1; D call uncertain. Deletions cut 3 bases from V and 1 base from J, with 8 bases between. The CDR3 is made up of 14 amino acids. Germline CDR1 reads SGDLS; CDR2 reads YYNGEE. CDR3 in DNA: TGTGCCAGCAGCGCAGTCACGTCCTACAATGAGCAGTTCTTC. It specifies CASSAVTSYNEQFF.

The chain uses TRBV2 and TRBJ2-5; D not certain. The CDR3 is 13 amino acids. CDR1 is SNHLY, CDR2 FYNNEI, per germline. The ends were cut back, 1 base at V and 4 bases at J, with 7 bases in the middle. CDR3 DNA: TGTGCCAGCAGTGAAGAAAGGAGAGAGACCCAGTACTTC. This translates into CASSEERRETQYF.

The CDR3 here is CASSQVPGLVEQYF. The CDR3 region has the DNA TGCGCCAGCAGCCAAGTTCCAGGATTGGTCGAGCAGTACTTC. This sequence joins TRBV4-1 and TRBJ2-7; D remains ambiguous. The CDR3 sequence is 14 residues long. Trimming cost V 1 base and J 6 bases, with 13 bases left between them. Germline V gene sequence: CDR1 MGHRA, CDR2 YSYEKL.

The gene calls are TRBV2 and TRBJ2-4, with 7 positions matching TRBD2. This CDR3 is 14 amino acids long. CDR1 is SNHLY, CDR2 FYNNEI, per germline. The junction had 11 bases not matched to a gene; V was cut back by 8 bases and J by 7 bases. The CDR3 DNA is TGTGCCAGCCACGGAGCGGGATTGGGGAACATTCAGTACTTC. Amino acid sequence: CASHGAGLGNIQYF. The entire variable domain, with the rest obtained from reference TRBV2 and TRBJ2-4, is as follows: EPEVTQTPSHQVTQMGQEVILRCVPISNHLYFYWYRQILGQKVEFLVSFYNNEISEKSEIFDDQFSVERPDGSNFTLKIRSTKLEDSAMYFCASHGAGLGNIQYFGAGTRLSVL.

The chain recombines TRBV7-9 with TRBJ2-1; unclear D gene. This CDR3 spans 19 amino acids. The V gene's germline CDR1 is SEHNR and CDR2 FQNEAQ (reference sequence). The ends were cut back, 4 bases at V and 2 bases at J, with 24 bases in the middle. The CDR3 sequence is CASSSGRFEPTGTYNEQFF. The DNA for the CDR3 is TGTGCCAGCAGCTCCGGCAGATTCGAGCCGACCGGCACCTACAATGAGCAGTTCTTC.

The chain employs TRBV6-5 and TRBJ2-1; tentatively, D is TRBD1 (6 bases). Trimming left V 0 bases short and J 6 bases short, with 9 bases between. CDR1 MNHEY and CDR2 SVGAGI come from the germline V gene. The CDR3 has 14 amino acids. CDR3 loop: CASSYSVRGNEQFF. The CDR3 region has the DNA TGTGCCAGCAGTTACTCGGTCAGGGGCAATGAGCAGTTCTTC.

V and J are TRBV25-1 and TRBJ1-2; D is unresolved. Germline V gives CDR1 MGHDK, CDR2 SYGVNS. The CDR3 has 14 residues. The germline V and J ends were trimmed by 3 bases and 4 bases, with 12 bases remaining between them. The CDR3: CASSEDRLSYGYTF. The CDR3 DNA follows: TGTGCCAGCAGTGAGGACCGGCTGAGCTATGGCTACACCTTC.

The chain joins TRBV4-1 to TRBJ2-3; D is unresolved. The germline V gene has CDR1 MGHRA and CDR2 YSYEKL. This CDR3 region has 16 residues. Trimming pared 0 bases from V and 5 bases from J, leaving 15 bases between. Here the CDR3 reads CASSQDGFLPGDTQYF. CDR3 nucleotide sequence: TGCGCCAGCAGCCAAGACGGCTTCTTACCTGGAGATACGCAGTATTTT.

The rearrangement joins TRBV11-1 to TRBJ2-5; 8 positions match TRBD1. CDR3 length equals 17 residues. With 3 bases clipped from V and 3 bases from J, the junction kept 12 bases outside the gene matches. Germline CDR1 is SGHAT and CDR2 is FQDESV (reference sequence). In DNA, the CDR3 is TGTGCCAGCAGCTTCGGGCAGGGGGCGCGTATTAAAGAGACCCAGTACTTC. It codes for CASSFGQGARIKETQYF.

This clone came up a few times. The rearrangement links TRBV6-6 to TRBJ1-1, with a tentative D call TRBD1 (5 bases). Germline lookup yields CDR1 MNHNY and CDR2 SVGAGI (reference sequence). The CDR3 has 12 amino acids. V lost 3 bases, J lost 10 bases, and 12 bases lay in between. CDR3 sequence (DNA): TGTGCCAGCAGTTATGCCCGGGACGGAGCTTTCTTT. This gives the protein CASSYARDGAFF.

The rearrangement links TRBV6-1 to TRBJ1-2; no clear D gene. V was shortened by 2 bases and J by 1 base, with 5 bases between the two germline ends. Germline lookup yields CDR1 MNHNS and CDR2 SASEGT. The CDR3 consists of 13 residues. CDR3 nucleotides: TGTGCCAGCAGTGAAAACAGTAACTATGGCTACACCTTC. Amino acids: CASSENSNYGYTF.

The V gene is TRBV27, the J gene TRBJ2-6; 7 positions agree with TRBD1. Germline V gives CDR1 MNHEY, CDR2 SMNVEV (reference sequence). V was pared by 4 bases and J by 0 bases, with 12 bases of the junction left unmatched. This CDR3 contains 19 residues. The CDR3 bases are TGTGCCAGCAGTTCGTCAGGGGGTTGGGGATACTCTGGGGCCAACGTCCTGACTTTC. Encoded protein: CASSSSGGWGYSGANVLTF. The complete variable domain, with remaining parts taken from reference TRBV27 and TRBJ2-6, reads EAQVTQNPRYLITVTGKKLTVTCSQNMNHEYMSWYRQDPGLGLRQIYYSMNVEVTDKGDVPEGYKVSRKEKRNFPLILESPSPNQTSLYFCASSSSGGWGYSGANVLTFGAGSRLTVL.

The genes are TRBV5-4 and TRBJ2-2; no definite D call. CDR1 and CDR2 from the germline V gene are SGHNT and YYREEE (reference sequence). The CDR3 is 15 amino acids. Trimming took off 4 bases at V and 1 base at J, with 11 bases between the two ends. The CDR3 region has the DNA TGTGCCAGCAGCAAATTAGCAGGGAACACCGGGGAGCTGTTTTTT. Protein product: CASSKLAGNTGELFF.

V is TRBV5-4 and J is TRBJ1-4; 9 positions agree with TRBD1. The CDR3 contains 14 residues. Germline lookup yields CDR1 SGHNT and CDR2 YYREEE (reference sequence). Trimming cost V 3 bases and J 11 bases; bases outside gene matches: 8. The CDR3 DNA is TGTGCCAGCAGCTCAGGGGACAGGGAAGGGAAACTGTTTTTT. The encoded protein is CASSSGDREGKLFF.

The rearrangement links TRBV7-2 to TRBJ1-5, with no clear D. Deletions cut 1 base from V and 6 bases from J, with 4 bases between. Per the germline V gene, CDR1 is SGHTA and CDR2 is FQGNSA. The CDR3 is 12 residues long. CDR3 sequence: CASSLGGQPQHF. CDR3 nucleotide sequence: TGTGCCAGCAGCTTAGGGGGTCAGCCCCAGCATTTT.

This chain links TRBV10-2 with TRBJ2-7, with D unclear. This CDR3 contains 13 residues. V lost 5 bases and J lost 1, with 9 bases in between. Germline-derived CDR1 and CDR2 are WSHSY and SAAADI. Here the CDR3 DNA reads TGCGCCAGCAGTTCTCCTGCGTCCTACGAGCAGTACTTC. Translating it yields CASSSPASYEQYF.

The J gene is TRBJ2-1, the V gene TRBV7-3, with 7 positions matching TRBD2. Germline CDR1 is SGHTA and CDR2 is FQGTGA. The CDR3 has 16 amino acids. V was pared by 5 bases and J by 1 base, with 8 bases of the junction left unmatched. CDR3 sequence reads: CASSIKRGTSYNEQFF. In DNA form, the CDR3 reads TGTGCCAGCAGCATCAAGCGGGGAACTTCCTACAATGAGCAGTTCTTC.

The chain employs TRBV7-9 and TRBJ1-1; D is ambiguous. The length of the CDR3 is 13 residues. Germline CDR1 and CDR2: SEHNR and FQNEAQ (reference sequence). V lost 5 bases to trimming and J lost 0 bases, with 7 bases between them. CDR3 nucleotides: TGTGCCAGCAGCAAAACAGTGAACACTGAAGCTTTCTTT. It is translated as CASSKTVNTEAFF. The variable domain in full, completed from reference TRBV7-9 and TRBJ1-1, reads DTGVSQNPRHKITKRGQNVTFRCDPISEHNRLYWYRQTLGQGPEFLTYFQNEAQLEKSRLLSDRFSAERPKGSFSTLEIQRTEQGDSAMYLCASSKTVNTEAFFGQGTRLTVV.

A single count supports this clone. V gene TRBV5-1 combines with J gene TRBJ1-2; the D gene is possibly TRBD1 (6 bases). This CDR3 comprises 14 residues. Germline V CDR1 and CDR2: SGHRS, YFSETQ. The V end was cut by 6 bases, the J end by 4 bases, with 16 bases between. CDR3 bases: TGCGCCAGCACCCCGAGGGGGGAATCCTATGGCTACACCTTC. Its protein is CASTPRGESYGYTF.

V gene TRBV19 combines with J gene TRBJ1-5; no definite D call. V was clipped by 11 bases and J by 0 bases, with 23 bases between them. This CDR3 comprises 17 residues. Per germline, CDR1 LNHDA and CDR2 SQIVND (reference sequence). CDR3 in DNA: TGTGCCTGCTCTACCTTAGGGATATGGGATAGCAATCAGCCCCAGCATTTT. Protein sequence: CACSTLGIWDSNQPQHF.

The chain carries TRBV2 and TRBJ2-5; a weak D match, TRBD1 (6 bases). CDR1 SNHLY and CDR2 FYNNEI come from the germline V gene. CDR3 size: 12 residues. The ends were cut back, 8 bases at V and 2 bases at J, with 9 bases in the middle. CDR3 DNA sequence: TGTGCCAGCTGGCAGGGGCAAGAGACCCAGTACTTC. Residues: CASWQGQETQYF.